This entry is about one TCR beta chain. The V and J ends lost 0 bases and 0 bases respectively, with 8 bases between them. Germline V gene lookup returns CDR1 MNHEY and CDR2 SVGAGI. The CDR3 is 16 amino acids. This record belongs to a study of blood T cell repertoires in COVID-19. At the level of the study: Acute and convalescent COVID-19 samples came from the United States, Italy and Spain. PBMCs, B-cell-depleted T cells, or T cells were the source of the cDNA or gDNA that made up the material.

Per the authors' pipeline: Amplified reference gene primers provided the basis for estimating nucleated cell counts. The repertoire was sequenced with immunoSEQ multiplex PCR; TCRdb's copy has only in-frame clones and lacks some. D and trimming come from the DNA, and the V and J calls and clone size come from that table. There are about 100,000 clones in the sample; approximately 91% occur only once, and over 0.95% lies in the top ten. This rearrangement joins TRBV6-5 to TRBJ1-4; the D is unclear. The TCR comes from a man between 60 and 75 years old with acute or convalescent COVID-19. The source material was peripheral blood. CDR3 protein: CASSYSLASTNEKLFF. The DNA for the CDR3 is TGTGCCAGCAGTTACTCTTTGGCCTCAACTAATGAAAAACTGTTTTTT.